These 15 T cell receptor beta chains came from one sample sequenced in a study of Graves' ophthalmopathy and Graves' hyperthyroidism. For repertoire sequencing, the TCR beta CDR3 regions were amplified from RNA transcripts. First-round RT-PCR used HTBI primers; second-round multiplex PCR followed. TCRdb analysed the multiplex PCR reads with MiXCR anew, one entry per CDR3 protein. The sample yields approximately 330,000 distinct CDR3 sequences, 15% to 20% seen once. The sample taken for sequencing was peripheral blood. These receptors were taken from an adult man with Graves' ophthalmopathy.

This clonotype was seen repeatedly, ten times or more. The chain combines TRBV12-3 or TRBV12-4 with TRBJ1-5; unclear D gene. The ends were cut back, 6 bases at V and 9 bases at J, with 12 bases in the middle. This CDR3 spans 12 amino acids. The CDR3 here is CASSRLLAPQHF. CDR3 coding DNA: TGTGCCAGCAGCCGACTTTTGGCGCCCCAGCATTTT.

The sample holds many counts of this clonotype. CDR3 bases: TGCGCCAGCAGCTTGGGTCGGACAGATCCTGAAGCTTTCTTT. It codes for CASSLGRTDPEAFF. The chain joins TRBV5-1 to TRBJ1-1, with TRBD1 as a possible D gene (6 bases). V lost 0 bases and J lost 6, with 12 bases in between. The CDR3 is made up of 14 amino acids. CDR1 and CDR2 (germline): SGHRS, YFSETQ.

This clonotype was seen many times. J is TRBJ2-7 and V is TRBV20-1; TRBD2 agrees at 11 bases. In germline, CDR1 is DFQATT, CDR2 SNEGSKA (reference sequence). V was pared by 4 bases and J by 3 bases, with 2 bases of the junction left unmatched. The CDR3 extends over 13 amino acids. The CDR3 DNA sequence: TGCAGTGCTACTAGCGGGGGGAACTACGAGCAGTACTTC. This encodes CSATSGGNYEQYF.

The chain couples TRBV9 to TRBJ2-3, with TRBD2 matching over 11 bases. There are 17 residues in the CDR3. Germline V gives CDR1 SGDLS, CDR2 YYNGEE. V lost 3 bases, J lost 1 base, and 7 bases stayed unmatched. CDR3 region: CASSARELAGGTDTQYF. The CDR3 DNA reads as TGTGCCAGCAGCGCTCGCGAACTAGCGGGGGGCACAGATACGCAGTATTTT.

This clonotype was counted ten times or more. V and J are TRBV24-1 and TRBJ2-5, with 8 bases aligning to TRBD1. The CDR3 totals 15 residues. The germline V gene has CDR1 KGHDR and CDR2 SFDVKD. Unmatched junction bases numbered 2, after V lost 2 bases and J lost 1 base. This CDR3 is CATSDSQGGQETQYF. CDR3 coding DNA: TGTGCCACCAGTGATTCACAGGGGGGCCAAGAGACCCAGTACTTC.

This clonotype was counted at least ten times. The chain is built from TRBV5-1 and TRBJ2-7, with D possibly matching TRBD2 (6 bases). Germline assignment: CDR1 SGHRS and CDR2 YFSETQ. There are 13 residues in the CDR3. Trimming stripped 4 bases from V and 4 bases from J, with 12 bases between. The DNA of the CDR3 is TGCGCCAGCAGCCCGGACTACCAGTACGAGCAGTACTTC. This sequence encodes CASSPDYQYEQYF.

This clonotype was seen many times. The CDR3 loop reads CASSQESGMNTEAFF. CDR3 coding DNA: TGCGCCAGCAGCCAAGAGAGTGGTATGAACACTGAAGCTTTCTTT. The V call is TRBV4-1, the J call TRBJ1-1; D is uncertain. This CDR3 has 15 amino acids. The V end was cut by 0 bases, the J end by 0 bases, with 8 bases between. Germline lookup yields CDR1 MGHRA and CDR2 YSYEKL.

This clonotype occurred many times. The chain uses TRBV5-1 and TRBJ2-4; 9 bases are shared with TRBD1. The CDR3 spans 17 residues. The ends lost 4 bases at V and 0 bases at J; junction bases unmatched: 8. The germline CDR1 and CDR2 sequences are SGHRS and YFSETQ. CDR3 amino acids: CASSVGQGLRAKNIQYF. For the CDR3, the DNA is TGCGCCAGCAGCGTAGGACAGGGGTTGAGAGCCAAAAACATTCAGTACTTC.

In its sample, this clonotype was seen many times. The rearrangement uses TRBV27 and TRBJ2-5; 9 bases map to TRBD2. The germline V gene has CDR1 MNHEY and CDR2 SMNVEV (reference sequence). With V trimmed by 0 bases and J by 3 bases, 5 bases remained unmatched. The CDR3 length is 16 residues. CDR3 loop: CASSLSAGTSKETQYF. The CDR3 nucleotides are TGTGCCAGCAGTTTATCGGCTGGGACTAGCAAAGAGACCCAGTACTTC.

This clonotype was detected only a few times. V gene TRBV5-1 combines with J gene TRBJ2-3; TRBD1 matches at 10 bases. CDR3 size: 16 residues. V was pared by 4 bases and J by 3 bases, with 8 bases of the junction left unmatched. Per germline, CDR1 SGHRS and CDR2 YFSETQ. CDR3 sequence (DNA): TGCGCCAGCAGCGCCCGGACAGGGGGAAAGACAGATACGCAGTATTTT. It translates to CASSARTGGKTDTQYF.

This clonotype was recorded many times. The J gene is TRBJ1-1, the V gene TRBV30; D might be TRBD1 (5 bases). The CDR3 contains 15 residues. V lost 1 base to trimming and J lost 10 bases, with 22 bases between them. Germline loops: CDR1 GTSNPN, CDR2 SVGIG (reference sequence). CDR3 DNA: TGTGCCTGGAGTGGGGAGAGACAGACCCTTACGGGAGCTTTCTTT. Residues: CAWSGERQTLTGAFF.

This clonotype showed up many times. The V call is TRBV6-2 or TRBV6-3, the J call TRBJ2-7; a weak D match, TRBD2 (5 bases). With 1 base removed from V and 3 bases from J, the gap between germline ends came to 7 bases. The CDR3 spans 13 residues. The V gene's germline CDR1 is MNHEY and CDR2 SVGEGT. In DNA, the CDR3 is TGTGCCAGCAGTTACTTCCGGGACTACGAGCAGTACTTC. It yields the protein CASSYFRDYEQYF.

This clonotype has at least ten counts. J is TRBJ2-7 and V is TRBV11-1; 11 nucleotides match TRBD2. Losses at the gene ends were 5 bases for V and 3 bases for J; bases not matched to a gene: 12. The CDR3 has 17 amino acids. Germline V gene sequence: CDR1 SGHAT, CDR2 FQDESV (reference sequence). CDR3 sequence (DNA): TGTGCCAGCAGCCCCGGGACGCTAGCGGGAGGAGACTACGAGCAGTACTTC. It is translated as CASSPGTLAGGDYEQYF.

This clonotype showed up just a few times. The chain uses TRBV5-1 and TRBJ2-2; TRBD2 agrees at 8 bases. Losses at the gene ends were 3 bases for V and 6 bases for J; bases not matched to a gene: 7. CDR3 size: 15 residues. Germline CDR1 SGHRS, CDR2 YFSETQ. The CDR3 region is CASSSGGGASGELFF. Here the CDR3 DNA reads TGCGCCAGCAGCTCCGGGGGGGGGGCCTCCGGGGAGCTGTTTTTT.

This clonotype was seen just once. This rearrangement joins TRBV6-2 or TRBV6-3 to TRBJ1-5; D ambiguous. The germline V gene has CDR1 MNHEY and CDR2 SVGEGT. This CDR3 spans 16 amino acids. V dropped 2 bases and J dropped 3 bases, with 14 bases sitting between them. The CDR3 sequence is CASSYPARANNQPQHF. In DNA, the CDR3 is TGTGCCAGCAGTTACCCGGCTAGGGCGAACAATCAGCCCCAGCATTTT.